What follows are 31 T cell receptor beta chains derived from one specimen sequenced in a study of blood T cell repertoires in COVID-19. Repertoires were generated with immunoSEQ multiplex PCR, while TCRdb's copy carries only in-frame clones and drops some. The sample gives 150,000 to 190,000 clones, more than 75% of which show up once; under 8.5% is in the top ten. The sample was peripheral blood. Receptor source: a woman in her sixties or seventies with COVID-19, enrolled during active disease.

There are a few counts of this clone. Here the CDR3 reads CASSVGPSGTEAFF. CDR3 in DNA: TGTGCCAGCAGCGTAGGGCCTTCGGGCACTGAAGCTTTCTTT. The V and J genes are TRBV9 and TRBJ1-1; no firm D call. The germline V and J ends were trimmed by 0 bases and 4 bases, with 10 bases remaining between them. Germline V gene data show CDR1 as SGDLS and CDR2 as YYNGEE. CDR3 length: 14 residues.

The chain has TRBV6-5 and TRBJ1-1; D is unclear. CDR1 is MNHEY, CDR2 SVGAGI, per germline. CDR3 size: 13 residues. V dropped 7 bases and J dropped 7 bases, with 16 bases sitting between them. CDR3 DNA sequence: TGTGCCAGCACCCCCGGCGCCAGGTTTGAAGCTTTCTTT. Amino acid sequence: CASTPGARFEAFF.

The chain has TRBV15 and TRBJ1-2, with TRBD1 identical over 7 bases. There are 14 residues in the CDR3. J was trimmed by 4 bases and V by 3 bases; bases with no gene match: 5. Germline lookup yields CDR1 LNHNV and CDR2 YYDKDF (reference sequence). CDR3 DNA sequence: TGTGCCACCAGCAGTCTCCGGGACAGCTATGGCTACACCTTC. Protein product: CATSSLRDSYGYTF.

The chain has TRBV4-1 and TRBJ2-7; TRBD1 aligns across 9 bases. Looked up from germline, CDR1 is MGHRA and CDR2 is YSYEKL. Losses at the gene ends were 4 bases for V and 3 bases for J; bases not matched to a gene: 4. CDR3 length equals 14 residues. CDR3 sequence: CASSPKTGGYEQYV. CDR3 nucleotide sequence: TGCGCCAGCAGCCCTAAGACAGGGGGCTACGAGCAGTACGTC.

The CDR3 here is CSASPSSGATDTQYF. The CDR3 DNA sequence: TGCAGTGCTAGTCCATCGAGCGGGGCCACAGATACGCAGTATTTT. The chain is built from TRBV20-1 and TRBJ2-3; 7 bases line up with TRBD2. J lost 2 bases, V lost 3 bases, and 8 bases had no gene match. The length of the CDR3 is 15 residues. Germline V gene sequence: CDR1 DFQATT, CDR2 SNEGSKA (reference sequence).

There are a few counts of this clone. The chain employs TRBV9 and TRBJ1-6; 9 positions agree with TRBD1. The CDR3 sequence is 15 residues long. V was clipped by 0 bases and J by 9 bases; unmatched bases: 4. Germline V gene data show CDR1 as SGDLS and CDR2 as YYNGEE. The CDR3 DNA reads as TGTGCCAGCAGCGTAGCGGACAGGGGTGGTTCACCCCTCCACTTT. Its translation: CASSVADRGGSPLHF.

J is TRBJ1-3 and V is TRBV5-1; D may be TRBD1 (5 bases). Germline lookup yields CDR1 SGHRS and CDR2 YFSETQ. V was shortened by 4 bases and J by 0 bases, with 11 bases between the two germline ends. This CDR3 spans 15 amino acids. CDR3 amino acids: CASSPGRGSGNTIYF. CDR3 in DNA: TGCGCCAGCAGCCCTGGGAGGGGCTCTGGAAACACCATATATTTT.

CDR3 region: CASRSGDGYTF. For the CDR3, the DNA is TGTGCCAGCAGGTCGGGGGATGGCTACACCTTC. The chain is built from TRBV6-5 and TRBJ1-2; TRBD1 might be the D (5 bases). Germline values: CDR1 MNHEY, CDR2 SVGAGI. The CDR3 has 11 residues. The V and J ends lost 6 bases and 6 bases respectively, with 8 bases between them.

The CDR3 bases are TGCAGCACCCTGACAGGGGGAACGGGTGAGCAGTTCTTC. This gives the protein CSTLTGGTGEQFF. The chain couples TRBV29-1 to TRBJ2-1, with 9 bases fitting TRBD1. The CDR3 is 13 residues long. J was trimmed by 9 bases and V by 8 bases; bases with no gene match: 11. CDR1 and CDR2 (germline): SQVTM, ANQGSEA.

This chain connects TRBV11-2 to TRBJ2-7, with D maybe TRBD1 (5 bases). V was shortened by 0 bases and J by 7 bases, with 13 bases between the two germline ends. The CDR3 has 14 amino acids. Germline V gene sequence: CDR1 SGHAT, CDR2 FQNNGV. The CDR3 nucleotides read TGTGCCAGCAGCTTAGATTGGCAGGGTAAAGAGCAGTACTTC. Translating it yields CASSLDWQGKEQYF.

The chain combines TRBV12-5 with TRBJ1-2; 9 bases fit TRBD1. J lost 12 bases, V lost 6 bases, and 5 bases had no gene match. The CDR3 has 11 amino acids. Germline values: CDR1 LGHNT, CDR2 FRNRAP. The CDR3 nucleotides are TGTGCTAGTGGCCCAGGGACAGGGAACACCTTC. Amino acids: CASGPGTGNTF.

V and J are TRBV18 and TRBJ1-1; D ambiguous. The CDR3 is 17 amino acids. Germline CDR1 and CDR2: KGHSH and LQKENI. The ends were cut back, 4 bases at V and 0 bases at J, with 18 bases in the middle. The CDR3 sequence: CASSRNEVRFLNTEAFF. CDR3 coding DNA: TGTGCCAGCTCACGGAACGAGGTCAGATTCCTGAACACTGAAGCTTTCTTT.

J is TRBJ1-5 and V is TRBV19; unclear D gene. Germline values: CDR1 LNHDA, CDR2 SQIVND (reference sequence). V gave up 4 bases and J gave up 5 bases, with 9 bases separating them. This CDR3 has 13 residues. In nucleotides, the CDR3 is TGTGCCAGTAGTACCAACAGCTATCAGCCCCAGCATTTT. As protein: CASSTNSYQPQHF.

CDR3 amino acids: CATTPRTGGGYSNQPQHF. The CDR3 nucleotides are TGTGCCACAACCCCACGGACAGGGGGCGGTTATAGCAATCAGCCCCAGCATTTT. This chain connects TRBV19 to TRBJ1-5; TRBD1 matches at 11 bases. The J segment lost 0 bases and the V segment lost 10 bases, leaving 14 bases of the junction unmatched. This CDR3 spans 18 amino acids. CDR1 and CDR2 from the germline V gene are LNHDA and SQIVND (reference sequence).

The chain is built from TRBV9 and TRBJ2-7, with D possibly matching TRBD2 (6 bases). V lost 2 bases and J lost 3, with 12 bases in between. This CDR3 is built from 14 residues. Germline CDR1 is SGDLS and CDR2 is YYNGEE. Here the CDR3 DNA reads TGTGCCAGCAGCGTTGCGGGACCGAGCTACGAGCAGTACTTC. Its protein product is CASSVAGPSYEQYF.

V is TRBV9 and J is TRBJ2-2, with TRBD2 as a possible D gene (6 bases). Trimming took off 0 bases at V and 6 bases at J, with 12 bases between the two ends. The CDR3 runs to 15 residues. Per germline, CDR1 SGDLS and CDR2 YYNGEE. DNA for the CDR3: TGTGCCAGCAGCGTAGGAGGGAGGCGGTCCGGGGAGCTGTTTTTT. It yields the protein CASSVGGRRSGELFF.

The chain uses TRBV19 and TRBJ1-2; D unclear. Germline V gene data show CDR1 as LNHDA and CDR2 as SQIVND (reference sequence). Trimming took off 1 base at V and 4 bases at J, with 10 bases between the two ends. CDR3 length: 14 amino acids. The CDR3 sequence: CASSIGWQIYGYTF. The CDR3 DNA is TGTGCCAGTAGTATAGGGTGGCAGATCTATGGCTACACCTTC. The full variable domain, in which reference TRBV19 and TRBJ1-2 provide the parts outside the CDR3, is DGGITQSPKYLFRKEGQNVTLSCEQNLNHDAMYWYRQDPGQGLRLIYYSQIVNDFQKGDIAEGYSVSREKKESFPLTVTSAQKNPTAFYLCASSIGWQIYGYTFGSGTRLTVV.

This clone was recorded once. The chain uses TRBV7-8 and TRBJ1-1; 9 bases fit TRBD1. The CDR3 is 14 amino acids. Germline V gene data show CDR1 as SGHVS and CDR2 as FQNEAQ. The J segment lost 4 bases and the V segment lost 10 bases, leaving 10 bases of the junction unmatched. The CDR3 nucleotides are TGTGCCACCTCGTTGGGGACAGGGATCACTGAAGCTTTCTTT. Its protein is CATSLGTGITEAFF.

The CDR3 loop reads CASSDLGLAGIEQFF. The CDR3 DNA reads TGTGCCAGCAGTGATTTGGGGCTAGCGGGGATAGAGCAGTTCTTC. The chain is built from TRBV6-1 and TRBJ2-1; 9 bases are a match to TRBD2. Germline CDR1 reads MNHNS; CDR2 reads SASEGT. This CDR3 comprises 15 residues. The J segment lost 10 bases and the V segment lost 3 bases, leaving 10 bases of the junction unmatched.

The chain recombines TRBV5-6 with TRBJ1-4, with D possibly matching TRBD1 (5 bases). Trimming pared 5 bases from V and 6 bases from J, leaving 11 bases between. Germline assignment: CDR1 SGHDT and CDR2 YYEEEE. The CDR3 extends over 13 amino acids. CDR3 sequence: CASSWTNDEKLFF. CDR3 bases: TGTGCCAGCAGTTGGACAAACGATGAAAAACTGTTTTTT.

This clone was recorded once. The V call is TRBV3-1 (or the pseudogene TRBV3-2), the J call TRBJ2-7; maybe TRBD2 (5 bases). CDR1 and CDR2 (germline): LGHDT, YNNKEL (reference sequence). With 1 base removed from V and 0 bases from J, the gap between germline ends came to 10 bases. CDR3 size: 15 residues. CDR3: CASSQGSGSSYEQYF. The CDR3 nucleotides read TGTGCCAGCAGCCAAGGGTCGGGGAGCTCCTACGAGCAGTACTTC.

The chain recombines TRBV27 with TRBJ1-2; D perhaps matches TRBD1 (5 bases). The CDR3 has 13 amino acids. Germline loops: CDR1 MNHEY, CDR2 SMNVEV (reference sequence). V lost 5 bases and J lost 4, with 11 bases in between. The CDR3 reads CASSRQGSYGYTF. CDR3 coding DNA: TGTGCCAGCAGTCGTCAGGGTAGCTATGGCTACACCTTC.

The CDR3 sequence: CATSDTRQGHQPQHF. The CDR3 bases are TGTGCCACCAGTGACACTAGACAGGGGCATCAGCCCCAGCATTTT. The chain carries TRBV24-1 and TRBJ1-5, with 8 nucleotides matching TRBD1. Trimming took 4 bases from V and 5 from J; bases not matched to a gene: 6. The germline gives CDR1 KGHDR, CDR2 SFDVKD. CDR3 length: 15 residues.

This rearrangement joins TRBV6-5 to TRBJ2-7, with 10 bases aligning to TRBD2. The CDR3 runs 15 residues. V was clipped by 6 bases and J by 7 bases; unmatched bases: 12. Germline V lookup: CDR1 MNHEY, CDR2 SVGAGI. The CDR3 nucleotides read TGTGCCAGCAGAGGTCAAGCGGGAGGGCGTCTTGAGCAGTACTTC. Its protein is CASRGQAGGRLEQYF.

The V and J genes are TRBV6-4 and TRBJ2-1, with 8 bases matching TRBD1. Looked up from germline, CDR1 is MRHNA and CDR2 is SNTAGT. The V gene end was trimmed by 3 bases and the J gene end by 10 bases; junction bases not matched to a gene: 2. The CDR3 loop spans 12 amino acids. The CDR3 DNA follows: TGTGCCAGCAGTGAAGGGACAGGAGAGCAGTTCTTC. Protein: CASSEGTGEQFF.

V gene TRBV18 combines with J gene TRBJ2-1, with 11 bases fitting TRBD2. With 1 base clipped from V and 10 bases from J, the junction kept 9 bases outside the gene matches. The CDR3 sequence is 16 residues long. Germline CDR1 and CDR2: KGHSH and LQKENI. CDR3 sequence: CASSPLAGGPEREQFF. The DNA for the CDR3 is TGTGCCAGCTCACCACTAGCGGGGGGGCCGGAAAGAGAGCAGTTCTTC. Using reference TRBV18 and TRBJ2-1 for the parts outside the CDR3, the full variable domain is NAGVMQNPRHLVRRRGQEARLRCSPMKGHSHVYWYRQLPEEGLKFMVYLQKENIIDESGMPKERFSAEFPKEGPSILRIQQVVRGDSAAYFCASSPLAGGPEREQFFGPGTRLTVL.

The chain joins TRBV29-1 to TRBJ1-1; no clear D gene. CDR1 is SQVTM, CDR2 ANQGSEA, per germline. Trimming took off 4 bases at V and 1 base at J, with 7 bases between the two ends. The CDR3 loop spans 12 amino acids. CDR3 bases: TGCAGCGTTGTCTACGGGAACACTGAAGCTTTCTTT. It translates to CSVVYGNTEAFF.

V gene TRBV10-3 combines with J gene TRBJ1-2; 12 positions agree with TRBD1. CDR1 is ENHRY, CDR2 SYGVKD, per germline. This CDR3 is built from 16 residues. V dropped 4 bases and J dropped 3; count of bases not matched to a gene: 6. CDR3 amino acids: CAISGGQGAKHYGYTF. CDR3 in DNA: TGTGCCATCAGTGGGGGACAGGGGGCGAAGCACTATGGCTACACCTTC.

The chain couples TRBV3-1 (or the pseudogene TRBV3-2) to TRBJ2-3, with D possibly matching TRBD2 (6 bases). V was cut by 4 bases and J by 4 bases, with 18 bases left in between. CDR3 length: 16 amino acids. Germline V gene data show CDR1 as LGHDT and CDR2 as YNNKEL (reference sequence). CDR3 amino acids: CASSRGDFSRPDTQYF. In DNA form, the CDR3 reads TGTGCCAGCAGCCGCGGGGACTTCAGCCGCCCAGATACGCAGTATTTT.

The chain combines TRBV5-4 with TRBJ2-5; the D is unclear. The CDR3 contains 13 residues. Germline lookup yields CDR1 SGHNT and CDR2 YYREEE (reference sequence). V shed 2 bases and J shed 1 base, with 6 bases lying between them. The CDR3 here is CASSFSRQETQYF. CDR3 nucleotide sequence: TGTGCCAGCAGCTTTAGCCGCCAAGAGACCCAGTACTTC.

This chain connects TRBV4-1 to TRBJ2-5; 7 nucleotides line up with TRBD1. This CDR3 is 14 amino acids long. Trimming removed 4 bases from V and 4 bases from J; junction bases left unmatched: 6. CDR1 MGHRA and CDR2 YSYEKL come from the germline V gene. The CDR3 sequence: CASSPTGSGETQYF. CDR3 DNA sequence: TGCGCCAGCAGCCCGACAGGGAGCGGAGAGACCCAGTACTTC.